This T cell receptor (beta chain) was captured in a study of blood T cell repertoires in COVID-19 (dated by TCRdb to between 2020 and 2021). At the level of the whole study: Samples covering the acute and convalescent phases of COVID-19 were provided by collaborators in the United States, Italy and Spain. The prospective study material was composed of cDNA or gDNA derived from T cells, B-cell-depleted T cells, or PBMCs. The dataset comprised deeply sampled blood TCRbeta repertoires from subjects exposed to, actively infected with, or recovered from COVID-19. Sample metadata almost always included a de-identified subject ID, COVID-19 status, age in years and sex. Where HLA class I and class II types were available, the types were taken from metadata supplied by the sample provider, not from assay-based typing. The repertoires were released in a freely available public database intended as a resource for research on the immune response to SARS-CoV-2. The samples were drawn from two sources: the first 160 participants of the ongoing ImmuneRACE study, and 1,000 to 1,500 subjects contributed by 6 global collaborators. Overall study results and their limits: Clinical and demographic metadata were provided uncurated, with the amount varying by source and participant.

The germline V gene provides CDR1 SGHDT and CDR2 YYEEEE. V is shortened by 2 bases, J by 3 bases, and the region joining them spans 9 bases. The CDR3 sequence holds 15 residues, the cysteine and phenylalanine included. Only the CDR3 region is kept as DNA, spanning 45 bases read in frame from base 1. Details on this clone: Its antigen is not yet known. No base quality information exists; no much larger clone differs at one position.

The immunoSEQ Assay, a bias-controlled multiplex PCR, was used to amplify TCRbeta CDR3 regions from genomic DNA. The original methods were these. Nucleated cell counts per sample were estimated from amplification of reference gene primers within the assay. Sequence reads were collapsed and filtered to measure the absolute abundance of every unique TCRbeta CDR3 rearrangement. For each sample, productive Simpson clonality was calculated by taking the square root of Simpson's diversity index across productive rearrangements. TCRdb's version of the immuneACCESS table is confined to in-frame rearrangements and falls short of the full clone set. An unresolved V gene accounts for under half of the shortfall where checked; the remainder is of unknown origin. That table is the source of V, J and clone size, and D and trimming were worked out from the DNA. The sample table contains under 300,000 clones; only one count was recorded for about nine tenths of them. About 6% of the sample lies in the top ten.

Enrolling through a virtual design, the prospective study's participants ranged in age from about 18 to 100 years and lived across roughly 23 United States geographic areas. In the prospective study, participants were assigned to cohorts based on the clinical history participants reported in a screening survey and a study questionnaire. In the prospective study, mobile phlebotomists collected whole blood, serum and a nasopharyngeal or oropharyngeal swab from each participant. Additional blood draws and questionnaires over a roughly two-month period could optionally be provided by prospective study participants. Prospective study blood samples were shipped either frozen or at room temperature before DNA extraction.

Sequences were obtained from PBMCs or T cells enriched from blood (not recorded which). This clonotype was sampled from a woman in her 30s with acute COVID-19. This chain is built from TRBV5-6 and TRBJ1-6; matching of 5 bases hints at TRBD1 as the D gene. CDR3 sequence: CASSFSGGYNSPLHF. Here is the DNA: TGTGCCAGCAGCTTTTCGGGGGGCTATAATTCACCCCTCCACTTT.